This TCR beta chain was recovered during a study of T cells in Graves' hyperthyroidism and ophthalmopathy. Using RNA transcripts as the source, TCR beta CDR3 regions were amplified. The HTBI primer set drove a first-round RT-PCR of the TCR CDR3. TCRdb analysed the multiplex PCR reads with MiXCR anew, one entry per CDR3 protein. The table includes approximately 640,000 distinct CDR3 sequences, roughly 17% detected once. This CDR3 contains 16 residues. In germline, CDR1 is MDHEN, CDR2 SYDVKM. After removal of 1 base from V and 4 bases from J, the junction contained 8 bases not matched to a gene. This clonotype was counted between two and nine times.

What was sequenced was blood. The V and J genes are TRBV28 and TRBJ2-3; TRBD2 matches 7 bases. This sequence was found in a man in his fifties or sixties with Graves' hyperthyroidism. The chain's CDR3 is CASSLFREALPDTQYF. The CDR3 DNA sequence: TGTGCCAGCAGTTTATTCCGGGAGGCTTTGCCAGATACGCAGTATTTT. The full variable domain, completed using reference TRBV28 and TRBJ2-3, is DVKVTQSSRYLVKRTGEKVFLECVQDMDHENMFWYRQDPGLGLRLIYFSYDVKMKEKGDIPEGYSVSREKKERFSLILESASTNQTSMYLCASSLFREALPDTQYFGPGTRLTVL.